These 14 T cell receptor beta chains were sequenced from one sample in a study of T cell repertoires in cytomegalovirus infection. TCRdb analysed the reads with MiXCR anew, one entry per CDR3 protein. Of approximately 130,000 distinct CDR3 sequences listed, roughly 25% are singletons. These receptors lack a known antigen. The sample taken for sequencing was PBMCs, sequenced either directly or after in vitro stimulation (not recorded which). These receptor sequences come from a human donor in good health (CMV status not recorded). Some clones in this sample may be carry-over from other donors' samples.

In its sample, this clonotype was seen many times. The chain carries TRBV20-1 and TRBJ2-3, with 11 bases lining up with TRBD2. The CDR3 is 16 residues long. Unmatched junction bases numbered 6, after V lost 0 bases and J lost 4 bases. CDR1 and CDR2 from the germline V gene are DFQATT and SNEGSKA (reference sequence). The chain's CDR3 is CSARDDSGRAADTQYF. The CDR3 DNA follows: TGCAGTGCTAGAGACGATAGCGGGAGGGCCGCAGATACGCAGTATTTT.

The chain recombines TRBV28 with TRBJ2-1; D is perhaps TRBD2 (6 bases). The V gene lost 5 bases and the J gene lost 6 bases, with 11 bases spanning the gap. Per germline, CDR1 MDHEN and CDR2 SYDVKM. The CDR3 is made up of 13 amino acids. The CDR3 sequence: CASSPGTLNEQFF. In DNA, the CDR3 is TGTGCCAGCAGTCCCGGGACTCTCAATGAGCAGTTCTTC. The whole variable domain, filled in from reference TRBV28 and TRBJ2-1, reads DVKVTQSSRYLVKRTGEKVFLECVQDMDHENMFWYRQDPGLGLRLIYFSYDVKMKEKGDIPEGYSVSREKKERFSLILESASTNQTSMYLCASSPGTLNEQFFGPGTRLTVL.

The CDR3 spells CASRPTGGDEQFF. DNA of the CDR3: TGTGCCAGCAGACCCACAGGGGGGGATGAGCAGTTCTTC. The chain joins TRBV6-2 or TRBV6-3 to TRBJ2-1; D possibly corresponds to TRBD1 (8 bases). Germline assignment: CDR1 MNHEY and CDR2 SVGEGT. This CDR3 comprises 13 residues. The V and J ends lost 6 bases and 8 bases respectively, with 14 bases between them.

The CDR3 nucleotides are TGTGCCAGTAGTATACTAGCGGGAGGGCCCGGGGGAGATACGCAGTATTTT. Translation gives CASSILAGGPGGDTQYF. The rearrangement joins TRBV19 to TRBJ2-3; 12 bases agree with TRBD2. Germline-derived CDR1 and CDR2 are LNHDA and SQIVND (reference sequence). This CDR3 is 17 amino acids long. J lost 5 bases, V lost 2 bases, and 8 bases had no gene match.

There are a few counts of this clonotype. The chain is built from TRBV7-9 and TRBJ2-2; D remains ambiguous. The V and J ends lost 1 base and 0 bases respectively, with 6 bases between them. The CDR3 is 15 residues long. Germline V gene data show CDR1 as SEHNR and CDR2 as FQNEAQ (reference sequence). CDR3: CASSLGHANTGELFF. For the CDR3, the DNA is TGTGCCAGCAGCTTAGGCCACGCGAACACCGGGGAGCTGTTTTTT.

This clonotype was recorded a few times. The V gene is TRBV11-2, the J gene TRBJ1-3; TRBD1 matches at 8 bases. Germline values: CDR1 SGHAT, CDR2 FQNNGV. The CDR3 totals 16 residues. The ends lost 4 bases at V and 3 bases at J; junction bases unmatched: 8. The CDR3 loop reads CASSSYRGASGNTIYF. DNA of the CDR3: TGTGCCAGCAGCTCCTACAGGGGGGCTAGTGGAAACACCATATATTTT. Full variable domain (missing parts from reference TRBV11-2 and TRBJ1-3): EAGVAQSPRYKIIEKRQSVAFWCNPISGHATLYWYQQILGQGPKLLIQFQNNGVVDDSQLPKDRFSAERLKGVDSTLKIQPAKLEDSAVYLCASSSYRGASGNTIYFGEGSWLTVV.

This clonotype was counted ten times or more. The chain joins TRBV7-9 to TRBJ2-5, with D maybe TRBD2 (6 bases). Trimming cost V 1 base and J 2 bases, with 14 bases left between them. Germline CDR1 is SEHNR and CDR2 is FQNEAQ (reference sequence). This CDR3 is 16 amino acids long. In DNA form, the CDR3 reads TGTGCCAGCAGCTTAGGCTCTGCGGGGCGTCAAGAGACCCAGTACTTC. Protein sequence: CASSLGSAGRQETQYF.

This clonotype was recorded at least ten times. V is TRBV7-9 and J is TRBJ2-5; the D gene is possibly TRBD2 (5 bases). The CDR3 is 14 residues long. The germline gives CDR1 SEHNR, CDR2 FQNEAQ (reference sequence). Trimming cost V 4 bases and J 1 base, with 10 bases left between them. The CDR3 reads CASSSLTIQETQYF. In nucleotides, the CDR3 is TGTGCCAGCAGCTCCCTGACTATCCAAGAGACCCAGTACTTC.

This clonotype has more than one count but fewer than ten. CDR3: CATQPNRLGGYTF. DNA of the CDR3: TGTGCCACGCAGCCGAACCGTCTCGGAGGCTACACCTTC. This chain connects TRBV19 to TRBJ1-2; unclear D gene. Trimming removed 10 bases at V and 8 bases at J, with 20 bases between. From germline, CDR1 is LNHDA and CDR2 SQIVND (reference sequence). This CDR3 has 13 residues.

CDR3 amino acids: CASRKQGVYGYTF. The CDR3 bases are TGTGCCAGCAGGAAACAGGGGGTCTATGGCTACACCTTC. The V and J genes are TRBV12-3 or TRBV12-4 and TRBJ1-2; 8 bases map to TRBD1. Trimming cost V 6 bases and J 4 bases; bases outside gene matches: 4. The CDR3 runs to 13 residues.

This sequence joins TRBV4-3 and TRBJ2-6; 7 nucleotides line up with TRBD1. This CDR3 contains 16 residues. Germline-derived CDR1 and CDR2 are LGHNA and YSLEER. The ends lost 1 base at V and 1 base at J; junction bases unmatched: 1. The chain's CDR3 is CASSQAGGSGANVLTF. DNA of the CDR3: TGCGCCAGCAGCCAAGCAGGGGGTTCTGGGGCCAACGTCCTGACTTTC.

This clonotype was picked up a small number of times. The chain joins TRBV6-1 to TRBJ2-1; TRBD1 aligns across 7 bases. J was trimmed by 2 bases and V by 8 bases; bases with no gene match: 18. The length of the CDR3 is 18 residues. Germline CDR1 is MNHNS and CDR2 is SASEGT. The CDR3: CASVSPGQYFNAYNEQFF. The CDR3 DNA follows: TGTGCCAGCGTTTCCCCGGGACAGTACTTTAACGCCTACAATGAGCAGTTCTTC.

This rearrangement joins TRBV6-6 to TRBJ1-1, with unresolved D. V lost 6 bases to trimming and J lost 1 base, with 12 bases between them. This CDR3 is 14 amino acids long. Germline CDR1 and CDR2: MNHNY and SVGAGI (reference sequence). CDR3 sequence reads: CASSPGSSNTEAFF. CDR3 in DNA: TGTGCCAGCAGCCCCGGGAGTTCGAACACTGAAGCTTTCTTT.

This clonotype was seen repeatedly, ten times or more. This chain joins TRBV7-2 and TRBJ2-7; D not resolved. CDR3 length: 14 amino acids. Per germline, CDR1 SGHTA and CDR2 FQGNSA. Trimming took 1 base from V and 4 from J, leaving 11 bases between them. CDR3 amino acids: CASSLDPTRYEQYF. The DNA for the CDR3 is TGTGCCAGCAGCTTAGACCCGACAAGGTACGAGCAGTACTTC.